Sequencing of this T cell receptor (beta chain) was carried out in a study of T cells expressing NK-cell markers. Across the study: Underlying the TCR beta repertoires were sorted CD3+CD56+NKG2C+, CD3+CD56+NKG2C- and CD3+CD56-NKG2C+ T cells.

No DNA is given; TCRdb re-called the 5' RACE reads and lists each CDR3 protein once. This specimen shows 130,000 to 150,000 distinct CDR3 sequences; the ten leading clones hold about 12%. There are 17 residues in the CDR3. This rearrangement joins TRBV12-3 or TRBV12-4 to TRBJ2-5. Sequencing was carried out using blood T cells: a sorted CD56 or NKG2C T cell subset, CD4+ or CD8+ T cells, or bulk PBMC T cells (not recorded which). This receptor was identified in a man aged 18 to 35 in good health. The CDR3 sequence: CASSSGWSRLSEETQYF.